A selection of T cell receptor beta chains follows, all from one sample in a study of T cells expressing NK-cell markers. Each CDR3 protein gets one entry in TCRdb, which reprocessed the 5' RACE reads and gives no DNA. The clone table shows about 550,000 distinct CDR3 sequences, with the ten largest holding around 3.3%. Sample: blood T cells: a sorted CD56 or NKG2C T cell subset, CD4+ or CD8+ T cells, or bulk PBMC T cells (not recorded which). These receptors came from a man between 18 and 29 years old in good health. Both conserved end residues are part of each CDR3. Fields, in order: V gene, J gene, CDR3 protein.

V: TRBV28
J: TRBJ2-4
CDR3: CASRMDRNIQYF

V: TRBV20-1
J: TRBJ2-1
CDR3: CSVQGRGNEQFF

V: TRBV20-1
J: TRBJ2-3
CDR3: CSASAAGRDLGGTQYF

V: TRBV20-1
J: TRBJ2-1
CDR3: CSARDPRTGGNEQFF

V: TRBV20-1
J: TRBJ2-1
CDR3: CSASPRLWASGTNEQFF

V: TRBV7-9
J: TRBJ2-7
CDR3: CASSLGTGHHEQYF

V: TRBV6-1
J: TRBJ1-5
CDR3: CASSEGTGNQPQHF

V: TRBV12-3/TRBV12-4
J: TRBJ2-5
CDR3: CASSPGTSGRSPRGTQYF

V: TRBV6-2/TRBV6-3
J: TRBJ2-3
CDR3: CATAVLSSTDTQYF

V: TRBV7-9
J: TRBJ2-1
CDR3: CASSLVSLAGGEQFF

V: TRBV6-2/TRBV6-3
J: TRBJ2-1
CDR3: CASSGGLQGNEQFF

V: TRBV27
J: TRBJ1-1
CDR3: CASTSYARARESMNTEAFF

V: TRBV7-9
J: TRBJ2-7
CDR3: CASSLEGETYEQYF

V: TRBV20-1
J: TRBJ2-1
CDR3: CSAYPRTKYNEQFF

V: TRBV7-2
J: TRBJ2-5
CDR3: CASSFDLKTQYF

V: TRBV28
J: TRBJ1-5
CDR3: CASSLGGSYSNQPQHF

V: TRBV29-1
J: TRBJ2-4
CDR3: CSVGNAGGADIQYF

V: TRBV28
J: TRBJ2-5
CDR3: CASSSLMRGETQYF

V: TRBV7-9
J: TRBJ2-7
CDR3: CASSNPGGYHEQYF

V: TRBV12-3/TRBV12-4
J: TRBJ2-7
CDR3: CAGSRTRSGYEQYF

V: TRBV20-1
J: TRBJ2-7
CDR3: CSALGDRANNEQYF

V: TRBV4-3
J: TRBJ2-3
CDR3: CASSQLTSGRAKDTQYF

V: TRBV27
J: TRBJ2-1
CDR3: CASKGGGSSYNEQFF

V: TRBV7-2
J: TRBJ2-1
CDR3: CASSVGLKNEQFF

V: TRBV5-1
J: TRBJ1-1
CDR3: CASTRFEGNTEAFF

V: TRBV6-1
J: TRBJ2-7
CDR3: CASSAGGAHDEQYF

V: TRBV27
J: TRBJ1-2
CDR3: CASSPVGGPGYGYTF

V: TRBV14
J: TRBJ1-1
CDR3: CASSLYGRNTEAFF

V: TRBV12-3/TRBV12-4
J: TRBJ2-1
CDR3: CASSLVGSGVSYNEQFF

V: TRBV11-1
J: TRBJ1-6
CDR3: CASSFKAFGRGDNSPLHF

V: TRBV5-1
J: TRBJ2-1
CDR3: CASSASGRSYNEQFF

V: TRBV15
J: TRBJ2-3
CDR3: CATSRGLAGGLSTDTQYF

V: TRBV29-1
J: TRBJ2-3
CDR3: CSVGVPTGSTDTQYF

V: TRBV7-7
J: TRBJ2-3
CDR3: CASSPAQGYTDTQYF

V: TRBV24-1
J: TRBJ2-7
CDR3: CATSDLRTGEQYF

V: TRBV9
J: TRBJ2-1
CDR3: CASSVGPSGSGSQDEQFF

V: TRBV11-2
J: TRBJ2-2
CDR3: CASSHGVGSGVLNTGELFF

V: TRBV20-1
J: TRBJ2-7
CDR3: CSATPQGTSGSYEQYF

V: TRBV25-1
J: TRBJ1-1
CDR3: CASSESGQAAAEAFF

V: TRBV29-1
J: TRBJ1-2
CDR3: CSVEDIRYGYTF

V: TRBV6-5
J: TRBJ1-3
CDR3: CASSYSGYGNTIYF

V: TRBV12-3/TRBV12-4
J: TRBJ2-1
CDR3: CASSWTSDSYNEQFF